These 7 T cell receptor beta chains share one sample of origin, sequenced in a study of cytomegalovirus exposure and HLA in healthy donors (dated by TCRdb to the late 2010s). The library was made by the immunoSEQ multiplex PCR assay. The multiplex PCR relied on a mix of 60 forward primers for TCR Vbeta segments and 13 reverse primers for TCR Jbeta segments. Here the immuneACCESS table is served through TCRdb, limited to in-frame sequences with V and J called. Missing clones are a known gap in these copies; in checked studies unresolved V genes cover under half, and the rest lacks a known reason. Per the sample table, the count is about 140,000 clones. The ten largest account for 0.96% of the sample. The specimen was PBMCs. The receptors were gathered from a male donor in good health and CMV-seronegative.

The chain has TRBV19 and TRBJ1-1; 10 bases line up with TRBD1. Germline CDR1 and CDR2: LNHDA and SQIVND (reference sequence). This CDR3 is 16 amino acids long. J gave up 0 bases and V 5 bases, and 6 bases lay outside the gene matches. For the CDR3, the DNA is TGTGCCAGTAGTTCATGGACAGGGGGGATGAACACTGAAGCTTTCTTT. Translated: CASSSWTGGMNTEAFF.

The gene calls are TRBV9 and TRBJ1-2; TRBD1 is a possible D gene (5 bases). The V gene's germline CDR1 is SGDLS and CDR2 YYNGEE. The CDR3 spans 14 residues. The V and J ends lost 4 bases and 7 bases respectively, with 17 bases between them. The CDR3 protein is CASSSPTGDAGYTF. CDR3 DNA sequence: TGTGCCAGCAGCTCCCCGACGGGGGACGCTGGCTACACCTTC. Supplemented by reference TRBV9 and TRBJ1-2, the full variable domain reads DSGVTQTPKHLITATGQRVTLRCSPRSGDLSVYWYQQSLDQGLQFLIQYYNGEERAKGNILERFSAQQFPDLHSELNLSSLELGDSALYFCASSSPTGDAGYTFGSGTRLTVV.

The chain recombines TRBV6-5 with TRBJ1-5; D might be TRBD1 (6 bases). Germline V gene lookup returns CDR1 MNHEY and CDR2 SVGAGI. This CDR3 spans 14 amino acids. The ends were cut back, 8 bases at V and 4 bases at J, with 15 bases in the middle. The CDR3: CASSGLGANQPQHF. The CDR3 DNA reads as TGTGCCAGCTCCGGGTTGGGGGCTAATCAGCCCCAGCATTTT.

The chain has TRBV2 and TRBJ1-2; TRBD1 matches at 7 bases. The V gene's germline CDR1 is SNHLY and CDR2 FYNNEI. Trimming removed 1 base from V and 6 bases from J; junction bases left unmatched: 35. This CDR3 has 24 residues. The CDR3 spells CASSEVPLRWIDSAGRGIENGYTF. The DNA for the CDR3 is TGTGCCAGCAGTGAAGTCCCCCTTCGTTGGATAGACTCAGCAGGCAGGGGGATCGAAAATGGCTACACCTTC.

The rearrangement links TRBV29-1 to TRBJ1-1; weak D call: TRBD1 (5 bases). V lost 6 bases and J 3 bases, leaving 17 bases between the germline ends. Germline V gene lookup returns CDR1 SQVTM and CDR2 ANQGSEA. The CDR3 is 14 amino acids. CDR3 region: CSVGPRVSDTEAFF. The CDR3 coding sequence is TGCAGCGTGGGGCCTCGTGTGTCGGACACTGAAGCTTTCTTT.

The rearrangement uses TRBV25-1 and TRBJ1-4; perhaps TRBD1 as D (5 bases). This CDR3 region has 14 residues. Germline V lookup: CDR1 MGHDK, CDR2 SYGVNS. The V end lost 6 bases, the J end lost 4 bases, and 12 bases lay between the germline ends. The DNA of the CDR3 is TGTGCCAGCAGCCCAGGACAAGTTAATGAAAAACTGTTTTTT. Its protein product is CASSPGQVNEKLFF. Using reference TRBV25-1 and TRBJ1-4 for the parts outside the CDR3, the full variable domain is EADIYQTPRYLVIGTGKKITLECSQTMGHDKMYWYQQDPGMELHLIHYSYGVNSTEKGDLSSESTVSRIRTEHFPLTLESARPSHTSQYLCASSPGQVNEKLFFGSGTQLSVL.

The chain uses TRBV6-5 and TRBJ2-1, with 13 bases lining up with TRBD2. The germline CDR1 and CDR2 sequences are MNHEY and SVGAGI. The CDR3 consists of 16 residues. The V and J ends lost 0 bases and 8 bases, in that order; junction bases with no gene match: 4. The DNA of the CDR3 is TGTGCCAGCAGTTACTCGAGACTAGCGGGGGGCGATGAGCAGTTCTTC. It is translated as CASSYSRLAGGDEQFF.